A selection of T cell receptor beta chains follows, all from one sample in a study of CD8+ T cells in alopecia areata. Clones were sequenced by immunoSEQ multiplex PCR, and TCRdb holds only the in-frame ones, with some missing. The table shows around 150,000 clones, with approximately 57% occurring only once. The starting material was CD4+ T cells sorted from blood, obtained at week 24, from a patient treated with tofacitinib. The receptors derive from a human donor with alopecia areata. The CDR3 runs from the conserved cysteine through the conserved F or W. A D gene is named only where the DNA matches it firmly. Clone size is given for some rows only: seen once, a few or many times, or a class if the clone is expanded.

v_gene: TRBV30; d_gene: NA; abundance: NA; j_gene: TRBJ1-1; CDR3nt: TGTGCCTGGACAGGGGTAGGGAACACTGAAGCTTTCTTT; CDR3aa: CAWTGVGNTEAFF
v_gene: TRBV25-1; d_gene: NA; abundance: NA; j_gene: TRBJ1-5; CDR3nt: TGTGCCAGCCAAGAGGCGGGGGGGTACAATCAGCCCCAGCATTTT; CDR3aa: CASQEAGGYNQPQHF
v_gene: TRBV30; d_gene: NA; abundance: NA; j_gene: TRBJ1-5; CDR3nt: TGTGCCTGGAGTGTAAAGGGGAATCAGCCCCAGCATTTT; CDR3aa: CAWSVKGNQPQHF
v_gene: TRBV2; d_gene: NA; abundance: once; j_gene: TRBJ2-1; CDR3nt: TGTGCCAGCAGTGTATCGGACAAGTCATACAATGAGCAGTTCTTC; CDR3aa: CASSVSDKSYNEQFF
v_gene: TRBV30; d_gene: NA; abundance: NA; j_gene: TRBJ1-2; CDR3nt: TGTGCCTGGAGTGTACTGACGGCTAACTATGGCTACACCTTC; CDR3aa: CAWSVLTANYGYTF
v_gene: TRBV5-1; d_gene: TRBD2; abundance: NA; j_gene: TRBJ2-5; CDR3nt: TGCGCCAGCAGACCGACTAGCGGGGTGGAGACCCAGTACTTC; CDR3aa: CASRPTSGVETQYF
v_gene: TRBV6-6; d_gene: NA; abundance: NA; j_gene: TRBJ2-7; CDR3nt: TGTGCCAGCAGTTACTCGACCTCCGAGCAGTACTTC; CDR3aa: CASSYSTSEQYF
v_gene: TRBV30; d_gene: TRBD1; abundance: NA; j_gene: TRBJ1-6; CDR3nt: TGTGCCTGGAGGACCGGGACAGGGGGGACCTATAATTCACCCCTCCACTTT; CDR3aa: CAWRTGTGGTYNSPLHF
v_gene: TRBV6-6; d_gene: NA; abundance: few; j_gene: TRBJ2-7; CDR3nt: TGTGCCAGCAGTTACTATCCAGTAACCTACGAGCAGTACTTC; CDR3aa: CASSYYPVTYEQYF
v_gene: TRBV5-5; d_gene: NA; abundance: NA; j_gene: TRBJ2-5; CDR3nt: TGTGCCAGCAGCCAAGATCAGGGCGGAACACAAGAGACCCAGTACTTC; CDR3aa: CASSQDQGGTQETQYF
v_gene: TRBV10-3; d_gene: NA; abundance: many; j_gene: TRBJ2-5; CDR3nt: TGTGCCATCAGTGATGCCCAGACCGGATACCGAGAGACCCAGTACTTC; CDR3aa: CAISDAQTGYRETQYF
v_gene: TRBV19; d_gene: TRBD1; abundance: NA; j_gene: TRBJ2-7; CDR3nt: TGTGCCAGTAGTTCGTCCGGGACAGCCATCTACGAGCAGTACTTC; CDR3aa: CASSSSGTAIYEQYF
v_gene: TRBV29-1; d_gene: NA; abundance: few; j_gene: TRBJ2-1; CDR3nt: TGCAGCGTTGGACAGGCCTACAATGAGCAGTTCTTC; CDR3aa: CSVGQAYNEQFF
v_gene: TRBV29-1; d_gene: NA; abundance: few; j_gene: TRBJ1-5; CDR3nt: TGCAGCGTTGCAGGAGGGGACAATCAGCCCCAGCATTTT; CDR3aa: CSVAGGDNQPQHF
v_gene: TRBV4-1; d_gene: NA; abundance: once; j_gene: TRBJ2-3; CDR3nt: TGCGCCAGCAGCCAAGATGTGCGTTACGGCGGGGACTCAACGCAGTATTTT; CDR3aa: CASSQDVRYGGDSTQYF
v_gene: TRBV27; d_gene: TRBD1; abundance: NA; j_gene: TRBJ2-7; CDR3nt: TGTGCCAGCAGTCGGACAGGGTCCTACGAGCAGTACTTC; CDR3aa: CASSRTGSYEQYF
v_gene: TRBV6-5; d_gene: TRBD2; abundance: NA; j_gene: TRBJ2-1; CDR3nt: TGTGCCAGCAGAAGCGGGGTTAGGGGGCAGTTCTTC; CDR3aa: CASRSGVRGQFF
v_gene: TRBV29-1; d_gene: NA; abundance: NA; j_gene: TRBJ2-3; CDR3nt: TGCAGCGTCGAATCTAGCGCCCGCACAGATACGCAGTATTTT; CDR3aa: CSVESSARTDTQYF
v_gene: TRBV6-5; d_gene: TRBD2; abundance: NA; j_gene: TRBJ2-5; CDR3nt: TGTGCCAGCAGTTTTAGCGGGGGGGCAGAGACCCAGTACTTC; CDR3aa: CASSFSGGAETQYF
v_gene: TRBV6-5; d_gene: NA; abundance: NA; j_gene: TRBJ1-1; CDR3nt: TGTGCCAGCAGGACTGAAGCTTTCTTT; CDR3aa: CASRTEAFF
v_gene: TRBV30; d_gene: NA; abundance: NA; j_gene: TRBJ1-1; CDR3nt: TGTGCCTGGAGTGACAGTTTGAACACTGAAGCTTTCTTT; CDR3aa: CAWSDSLNTEAFF
v_gene: TRBV11-3; d_gene: NA; abundance: few; j_gene: TRBJ1-2; CDR3nt: TGTGCCAGCAGCCCACCAACAGGGACCTATGGCTACACCTTC; CDR3aa: CASSPPTGTYGYTF
v_gene: TRBV11-2; d_gene: NA; abundance: few; j_gene: TRBJ2-5; CDR3nt: TGTGCCAGCAGCGAGTTTGTAGGCTCCTTGTTGGAGACCCAGTACTTC; CDR3aa: CASSEFVGSLLETQYF
v_gene: TRBV15; d_gene: NA; abundance: once; j_gene: TRBJ1-5; CDR3nt: TGTGCCACCAGCAGAGACCCGGGACTTAATCAGCCCCAGCATTTT; CDR3aa: CATSRDPGLNQPQHF
v_gene: TRBV9; d_gene: NA; abundance: few; j_gene: TRBJ1-2; CDR3nt: TGTGCCAGCAGCGTAGGAAGAACAGGGAGTGGCTACACCTTC; CDR3aa: CASSVGRTGSGYTF
v_gene: TRBV2; d_gene: NA; abundance: once; j_gene: TRBJ2-7; CDR3nt: TGTGCCAGCAAAGGGGGGGGAATAGGAGAGCAGTACTTC; CDR3aa: CASKGGGIGEQYF
v_gene: TRBV15; d_gene: NA; abundance: NA; j_gene: TRBJ1-1; CDR3nt: TGTGCCACCAGCAGAGATCTTATCGGAGGGAACACTGAAGCTTTCTTT; CDR3aa: CATSRDLIGGNTEAFF
v_gene: TRBV6-5; d_gene: TRBD1; abundance: NA; j_gene: TRBJ2-4; CDR3nt: TGTGCCAGCAGTTACTCGTACAGGGGCAAAAACATTCAGTACTTC; CDR3aa: CASSYSYRGKNIQYF
v_gene: TRBV10-3; d_gene: NA; abundance: NA; j_gene: TRBJ1-6; CDR3nt: TGTGCCACCCACTCGACGAGCAATTCACCCCTCCACTTT; CDR3aa: CATHSTSNSPLHF
v_gene: TRBV9; d_gene: TRBD1; abundance: many; j_gene: TRBJ1-6; CDR3nt: TGTGCCAGCAGCGGTCGGACAGGGGATGGATCACCCCTCCACTTT; CDR3aa: CASSGRTGDGSPLHF
v_gene: TRBV7-9; d_gene: NA; abundance: many; j_gene: TRBJ1-1; CDR3nt: TGTGCCAGCAACAGGGCAGAAAACACTGAAGCTTTCTTT; CDR3aa: CASNRAENTEAFF
v_gene: TRBV5-1; d_gene: NA; abundance: few; j_gene: TRBJ1-2; CDR3nt: TGCGCCAGCAGCCAAAGACAAGATTCTAACTATGGCTACACCTTC; CDR3aa: CASSQRQDSNYGYTF
v_gene: TRBV7-2; d_gene: TRBD1; abundance: few; j_gene: TRBJ1-5; CDR3nt: TGTGCCAGCAGCCCACGACAGGGTCGAAGCAATCAGCCCCAGCATTTT; CDR3aa: CASSPRQGRSNQPQHF
v_gene: TRBV27; d_gene: NA; abundance: NA; j_gene: TRBJ2-1; CDR3nt: TGTGCCAGCAGTTTAAGGAGGGGCTCCTACAATGAGCAGTTCTTC; CDR3aa: CASSLRRGSYNEQFF
v_gene: TRBV5-1; d_gene: NA; abundance: few; j_gene: TRBJ2-7; CDR3nt: TGCGCCAGCTCGCGAGGGGGTACTAACGCCTACGAGCAGTACTTC; CDR3aa: CASSRGGTNAYEQYF
v_gene: TRBV5-8; d_gene: NA; abundance: many; j_gene: TRBJ1-1; CDR3nt: TGTGCCAGCAGCTTCACAGTGAACACTGAAGCTTTCTTT; CDR3aa: CASSFTVNTEAFF
v_gene: TRBV4-3; d_gene: NA; abundance: NA; j_gene: TRBJ2-1; CDR3nt: TGCGCCAGCAGCCAAGATGGAGGGGCCTCCTCGTGGAATGAGCAGTTCTTC; CDR3aa: CASSQDGGASSWNEQFF
v_gene: TRBV2; d_gene: NA; abundance: NA; j_gene: TRBJ1-5; CDR3nt: TGTGCCAGCAGTGAAATCAGGGATCAGCCCCAGCATTTT; CDR3aa: CASSEIRDQPQHF
v_gene: TRBV5-6; d_gene: NA; abundance: NA; j_gene: TRBJ2-5; CDR3nt: TGTGCCAGCAGCTGGAAGCCTTGGGAGGTCCAAGAGACCCAGTACTTC; CDR3aa: CASSWKPWEVQETQYF
v_gene: TRBV6-5; d_gene: NA; abundance: NA; j_gene: TRBJ2-6; CDR3nt: TGTGCCAGCAGGCCCGGGGCAGGGGCCAACGTCCTGACTTTC; CDR3aa: CASRPGAGANVLTF
v_gene: TRBV28; d_gene: NA; abundance: NA; j_gene: TRBJ2-7; CDR3nt: TGTGCCAGCAGACCGCCGGGTCCTCACGCCTACGAGCAGTACTTC; CDR3aa: CASRPPGPHAYEQYF
v_gene: TRBV27; d_gene: NA; abundance: NA; j_gene: TRBJ1-2; CDR3nt: TGTGCCAGCAGCTTGAGGGGACGGAACTATGGCTACACCTTC; CDR3aa: CASSLRGRNYGYTF
v_gene: TRBV2; d_gene: TRBD2; abundance: few; j_gene: TRBJ2-1; CDR3nt: TGTGCCAGCAGGACTTTCAGCGGGGGGGGAAATGAGCAGTTCTTC; CDR3aa: CASRTFSGGGNEQFF
v_gene: TRBV4-1; d_gene: NA; abundance: NA; j_gene: TRBJ2-2; CDR3nt: TGCGCCAGCAGCCAAGTCCTGGTGGCCCAGCTGACCGGGGAGCTGTTTTTT; CDR3aa: CASSQVLVAQLTGELFF